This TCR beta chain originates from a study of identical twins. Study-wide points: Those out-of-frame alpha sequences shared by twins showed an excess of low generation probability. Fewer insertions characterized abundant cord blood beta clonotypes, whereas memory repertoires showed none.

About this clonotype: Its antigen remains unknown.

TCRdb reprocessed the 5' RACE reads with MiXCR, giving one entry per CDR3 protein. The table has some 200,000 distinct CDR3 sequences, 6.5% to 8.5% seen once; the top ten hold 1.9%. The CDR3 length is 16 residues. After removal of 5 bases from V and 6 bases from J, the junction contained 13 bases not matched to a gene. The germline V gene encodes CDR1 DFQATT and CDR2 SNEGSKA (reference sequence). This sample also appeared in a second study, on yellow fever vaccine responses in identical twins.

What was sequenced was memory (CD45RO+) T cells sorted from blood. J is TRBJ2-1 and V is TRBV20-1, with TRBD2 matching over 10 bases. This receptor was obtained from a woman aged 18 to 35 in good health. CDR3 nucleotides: TGCAGTGCTGAGAAAATAGCGGGGGGTTCCCTCAATGAGCAGTTCTTC. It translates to CSAEKIAGGSLNEQFF.